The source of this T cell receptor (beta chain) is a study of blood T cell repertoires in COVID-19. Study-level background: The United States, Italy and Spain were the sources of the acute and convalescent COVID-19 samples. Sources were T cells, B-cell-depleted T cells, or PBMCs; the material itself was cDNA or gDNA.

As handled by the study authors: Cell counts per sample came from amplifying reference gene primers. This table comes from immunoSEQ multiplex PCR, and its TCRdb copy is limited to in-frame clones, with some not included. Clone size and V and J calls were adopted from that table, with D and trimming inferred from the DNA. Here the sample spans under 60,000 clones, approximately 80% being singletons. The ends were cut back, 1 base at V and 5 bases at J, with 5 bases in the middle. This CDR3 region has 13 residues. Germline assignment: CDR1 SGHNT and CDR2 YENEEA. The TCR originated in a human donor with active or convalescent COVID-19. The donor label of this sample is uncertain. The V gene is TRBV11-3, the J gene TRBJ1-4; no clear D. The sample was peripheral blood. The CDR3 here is CASSLGRNEKLFF. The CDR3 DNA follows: TGTGCCAGCAGCTTAGGCAGAAATGAAAAACTGTTTTTT.